The source of this T cell receptor (beta chain) is a study of CD8+CD57+ T cells in acquired aplastic anemia. The overall study: Sorted CD4+ and CD8+ cells gave a mean 3.2 ug DNA, range 0.2 to 27.4 ug. As sequenced from healthy donors, CD4+ cells averaged around 11 million reads. Study-level findings and limits: Patients and controls were not found to differ significantly in CD8+ Simpson's diversity. Roughly 29 was the count of CD8+ CDR3 sequences that patients shared with controls.

The CDR3 is 13 residues long. V was cut by 0 bases and J by 7 bases, with 9 bases left in between. The germline CDR1 and CDR2 sequences are SGHTA and FQGNSA. Genomic DNA, the template, was used for profiling of the TCR beta VDJ and CDR3. TCRdb recomputed calls from the reads with MiXCR, one row per CDR3 protein. The sample carries around 190,000 distinct CDR3 sequences, roughly half recorded once. This clonotype has a count of ten or more. The antigen is undetermined. The specimen was sorted CD4+, CD8+, or CD8+CD57+ T cells (not recorded which) from PBMCs. The receptor was isolated from a human donor in good health, serving as a control. The rearrangement links TRBV7-2 to TRBJ1-1, with D maybe TRBD1 (5 bases). CDR3 in amino acids: CASSLAGGGEAFF. CDR3 DNA: TGTGCCAGCAGCTTAGCCGGGGGGGGTGAAGCTTTCTTT.